This T cell receptor (beta chain) stems from a study of spatial heterogeneity in lung cancer. The time point was: sample taken at primary tumor resection. This clonotype qualifies as medium-sized (0.01 to 0.1%). Its antigen is not identified. A library prepared for alpha chains yielded this beta chain as an off-target read; its size is of little meaning. TCRdb re-called the 5' RACE reads through MiXCR, storing one row per CDR3 protein. The data show about 1,500 distinct CDR3 sequences, with roughly 6.4% seen just once and under 70% held by the top ten. Findings of the study overall: Higher tumor mutation counts went along with higher counts of expanded intratumoral alpha and beta TCRs.

The CDR3 is made up of 15 amino acids. Germline trimming cut 1 base from V and 9 bases from J; bases unmatched to any gene: 5. Germline CDR1 MNHEY, CDR2 SMNVEV (reference sequence). The receptor was isolated from a female donor with early-stage non-small cell lung cancer. This chain links TRBV27 with TRBJ2-1, with 11 bases that match TRBD2. The sample in question was lung tumor tissue, obtained at surgery. Here the CDR3 reads CASSLLAGGPGEQFF. Here the CDR3 DNA reads TGTGCCAGCAGTTTATTAGCGGGAGGGCCCGGTGAGCAGTTCTTC.